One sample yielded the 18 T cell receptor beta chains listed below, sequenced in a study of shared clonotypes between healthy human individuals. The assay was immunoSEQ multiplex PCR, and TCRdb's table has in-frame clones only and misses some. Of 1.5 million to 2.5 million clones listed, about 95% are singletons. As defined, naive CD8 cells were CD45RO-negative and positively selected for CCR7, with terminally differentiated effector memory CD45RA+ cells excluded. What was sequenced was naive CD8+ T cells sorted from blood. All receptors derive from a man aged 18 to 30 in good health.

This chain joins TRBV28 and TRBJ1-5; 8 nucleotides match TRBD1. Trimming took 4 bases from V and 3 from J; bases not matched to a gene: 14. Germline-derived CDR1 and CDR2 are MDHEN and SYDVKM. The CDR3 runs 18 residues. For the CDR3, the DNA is TGTGCCAGCAGTTCCTCTTTCCAGGGGGCAGGATCCAATCAGCCCCAGCATTTT. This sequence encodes CASSSSFQGAGSNQPQHF.

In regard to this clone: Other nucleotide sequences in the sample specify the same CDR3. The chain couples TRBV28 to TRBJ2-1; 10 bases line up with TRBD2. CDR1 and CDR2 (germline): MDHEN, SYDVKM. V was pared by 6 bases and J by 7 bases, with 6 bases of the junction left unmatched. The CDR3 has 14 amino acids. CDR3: CASSSSGGRNEQFF. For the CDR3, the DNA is TGTGCCAGCAGCTCTAGCGGGGGAAGGAATGAGCAGTTCTTC.

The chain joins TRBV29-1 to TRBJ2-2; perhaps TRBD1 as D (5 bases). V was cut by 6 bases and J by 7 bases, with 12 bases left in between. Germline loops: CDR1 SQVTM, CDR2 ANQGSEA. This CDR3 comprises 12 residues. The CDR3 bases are TGCAGCGTCCTATCAGGGCACGGGGAGCTGTTTTTT. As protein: CSVLSGHGELFF.

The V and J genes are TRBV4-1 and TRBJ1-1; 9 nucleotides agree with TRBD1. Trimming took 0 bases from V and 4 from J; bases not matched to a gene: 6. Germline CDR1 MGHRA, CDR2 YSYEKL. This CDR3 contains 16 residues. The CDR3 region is CASSQDRTGVGTEAFF. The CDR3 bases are TGCGCCAGCAGCCAAGATCGGACAGGGGTGGGCACTGAAGCTTTCTTT.

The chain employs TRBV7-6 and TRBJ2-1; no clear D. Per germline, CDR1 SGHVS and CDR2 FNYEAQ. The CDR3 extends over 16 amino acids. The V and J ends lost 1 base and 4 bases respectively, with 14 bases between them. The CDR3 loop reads CASSLDSPAYYNEQFF. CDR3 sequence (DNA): TGTGCCAGCAGCTTAGACAGCCCGGCCTATTACAATGAGCAGTTCTTC.

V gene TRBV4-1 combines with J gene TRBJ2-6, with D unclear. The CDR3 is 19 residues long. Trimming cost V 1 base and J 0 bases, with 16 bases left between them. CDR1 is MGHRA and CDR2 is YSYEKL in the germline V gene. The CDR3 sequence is CASSQVFGPGLSGANVLTF. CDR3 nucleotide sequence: TGCGCCAGCAGCCAAGTTTTTGGGCCAGGCCTCTCTGGGGCCAACGTCCTGACTTTC.

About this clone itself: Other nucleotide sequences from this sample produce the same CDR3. CDR3 DNA: TGTGCCAGCAGTTTATCCGGTGAGCAGTTCTTC. Translated, it gives CASSLSGEQFF. V gene TRBV28 combines with J gene TRBJ2-1, with D uncertain. CDR1 is MDHEN, CDR2 SYDVKM, per germline. This CDR3 is built from 11 residues. Trimming pared 1 base from V and 9 bases from J, leaving 4 bases between.

CDR3 DNA: TGTGCCAGCAGCCCGACAGGATCGGATGAAAAACTGTTTTTT. Translated, it gives CASSPTGSDEKLFF. This chain joins TRBV28 and TRBJ1-4, with D possibly matching TRBD1 (6 bases). The CDR3 runs 14 residues. Trimming left V 6 bases short and J 6 bases short, with 14 bases between. Germline CDR1 and CDR2: MDHEN and SYDVKM.

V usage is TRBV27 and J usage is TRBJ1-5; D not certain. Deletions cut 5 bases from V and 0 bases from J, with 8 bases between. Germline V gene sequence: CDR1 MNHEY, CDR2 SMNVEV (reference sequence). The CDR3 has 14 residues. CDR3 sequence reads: CASSLYYSNQPQHF. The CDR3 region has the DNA TGTGCCAGCAGTCTGTATTATAGCAATCAGCCCCAGCATTTT.

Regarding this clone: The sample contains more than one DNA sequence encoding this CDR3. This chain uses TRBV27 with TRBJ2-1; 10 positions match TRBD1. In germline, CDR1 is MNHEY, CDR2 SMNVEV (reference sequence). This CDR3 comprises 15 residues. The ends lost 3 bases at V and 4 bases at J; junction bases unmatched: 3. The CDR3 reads CASSLGTGAYNEQFF. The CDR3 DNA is TGTGCCAGCAGTTTGGGGACAGGGGCGTACAATGAGCAGTTCTTC.

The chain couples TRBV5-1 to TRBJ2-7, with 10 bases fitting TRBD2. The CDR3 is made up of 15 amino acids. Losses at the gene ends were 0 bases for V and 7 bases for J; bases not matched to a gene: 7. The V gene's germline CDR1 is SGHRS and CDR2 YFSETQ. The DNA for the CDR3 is TGCGCCAGCAGCTTGGTGGCTAGCGGGGGTAGGGAGCAGTACTTC. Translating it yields CASSLVASGGREQYF.

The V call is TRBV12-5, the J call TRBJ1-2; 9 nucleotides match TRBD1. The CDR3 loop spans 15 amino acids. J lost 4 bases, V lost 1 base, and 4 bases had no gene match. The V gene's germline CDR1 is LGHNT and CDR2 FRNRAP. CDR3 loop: CASGLDGQGLYGYTF. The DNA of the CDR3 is TGTGCTAGTGGTTTGGACGGACAGGGGCTCTATGGCTACACCTTC. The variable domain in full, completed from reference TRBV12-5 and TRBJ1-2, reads DARVTQTPRHKVTEMGQEVTMRCQPILGHNTVFWYRQTMMQGLELLAYFRNRAPLDDSGMPKDRFSAEMPDATLATLKIQPSEPRDSAVYFCASGLDGQGLYGYTFGSGTRLTVV.

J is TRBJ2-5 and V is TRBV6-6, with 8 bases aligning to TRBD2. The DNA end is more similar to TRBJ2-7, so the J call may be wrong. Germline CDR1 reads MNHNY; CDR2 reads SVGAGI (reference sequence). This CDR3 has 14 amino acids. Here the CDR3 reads CASSYSTGGNEQYF. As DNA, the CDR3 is TGTGCCAGCAGTTACTCTACGGGAGGGAACGAGCAGTACTTC.

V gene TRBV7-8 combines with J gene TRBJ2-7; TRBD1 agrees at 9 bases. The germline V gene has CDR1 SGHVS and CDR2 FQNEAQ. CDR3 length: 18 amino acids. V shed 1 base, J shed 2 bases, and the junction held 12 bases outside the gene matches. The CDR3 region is CASSLGGTGSSGAYEQYF. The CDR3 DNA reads TGTGCCAGCAGCTTAGGAGGGACAGGGTCGTCCGGGGCCTACGAGCAGTACTTC.

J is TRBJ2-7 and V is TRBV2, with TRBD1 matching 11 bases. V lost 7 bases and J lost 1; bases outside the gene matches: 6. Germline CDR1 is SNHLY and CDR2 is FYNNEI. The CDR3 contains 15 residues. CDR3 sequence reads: CASNSGTGGSYEQYF. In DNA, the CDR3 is TGTGCCAGCAACTCCGGGACAGGGGGATCCTACGAGCAGTACTTC.

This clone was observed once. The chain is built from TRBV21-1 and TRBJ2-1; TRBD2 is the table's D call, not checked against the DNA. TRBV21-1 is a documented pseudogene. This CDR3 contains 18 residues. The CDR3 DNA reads TGTGCCAGCAGCAAAGGGCTAGCGGGAGCTGGGATCTACAATGAGCAGTTCTTC. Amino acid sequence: CASSKGLAGAGIYNEQFF.

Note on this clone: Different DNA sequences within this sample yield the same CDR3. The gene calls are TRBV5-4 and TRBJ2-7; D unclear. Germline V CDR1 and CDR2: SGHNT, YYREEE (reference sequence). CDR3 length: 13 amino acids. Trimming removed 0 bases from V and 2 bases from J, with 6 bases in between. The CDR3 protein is CASSLDRAYEQYF. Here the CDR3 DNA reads TGTGCCAGCAGCTTGGACCGAGCCTACGAGCAGTACTTC.

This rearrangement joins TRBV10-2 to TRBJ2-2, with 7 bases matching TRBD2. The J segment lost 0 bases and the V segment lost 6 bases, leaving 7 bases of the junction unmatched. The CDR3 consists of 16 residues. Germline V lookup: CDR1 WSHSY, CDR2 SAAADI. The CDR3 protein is CASRATLAANTGELFF. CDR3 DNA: TGCGCCAGCAGGGCCACCCTAGCGGCGAACACCGGGGAGCTGTTTTTT.